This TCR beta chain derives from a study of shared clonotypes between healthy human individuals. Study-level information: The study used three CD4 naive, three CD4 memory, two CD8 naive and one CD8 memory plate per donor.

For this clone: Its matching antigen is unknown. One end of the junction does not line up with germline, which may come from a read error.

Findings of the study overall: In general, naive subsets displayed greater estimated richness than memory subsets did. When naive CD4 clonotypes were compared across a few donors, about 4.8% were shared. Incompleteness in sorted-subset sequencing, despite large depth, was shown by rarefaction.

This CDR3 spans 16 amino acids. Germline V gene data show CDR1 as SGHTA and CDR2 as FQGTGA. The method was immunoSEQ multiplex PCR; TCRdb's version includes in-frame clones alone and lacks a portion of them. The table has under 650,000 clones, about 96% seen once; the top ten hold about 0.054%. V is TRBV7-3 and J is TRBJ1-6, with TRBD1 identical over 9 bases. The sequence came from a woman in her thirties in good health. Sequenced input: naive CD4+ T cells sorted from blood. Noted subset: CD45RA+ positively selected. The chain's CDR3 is CASSLTGQGLGSPLHF. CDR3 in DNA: TGTGCCAGCAGTTTAACGGGACAGGGACTAGGTTCACCCCTCCACTTT.